This passage covers 2 T cell receptor beta chains from one sample sequenced in a study of vaccination effects on CD4 cells after COVID-19. Ahead of sequencing, the ViraFEST assay grew antigen-specific CD4+ T cells using viral peptide pools. CD4+ T cell isolation took place after approximately 11 days of culture. It was two doses of either the BNT162b2 or mRNA-1273 vaccine that participants received. No antigen has been identified for these receptors. Sequencing used immunoSEQ multiplex PCR; TCRdb keeps in-frame clones, though not all of them. The sample includes fewer than 25,000 clones, about three quarters of them seen just once. The sample consisted of CD4+ T cells from PBMCs cultured with HCoV-NL63 spike peptides, taken after COVID-19 vaccination. Source of these receptors: a human donor who received a COVID-19 vaccine.

Note on this clone: It is unclear where the CDR3 begins or ends on the DNA, so no DNA is shown, and the CDR3 is as TCRdb lists it. This chain connects TRBV21-1 to TRBJ1-1; the table's D call, TRBD1, was not checked against the DNA. TRBV21-1 constitutes a pseudogene. Counting both end residues, the CDR3 totals 16 amino acids. The CDR3 reads CASSKVGQGINTEAFF.

This chain connects TRBV6-6 to TRBJ1-1; no definite D call. Germline loops: CDR1 MNHNY, CDR2 SVGAGI (reference sequence). The V gene lost 2 bases and the J gene lost 1 base, with 5 bases spanning the gap. CDR3 size: 13 residues. Here the CDR3 reads CASSYPENTEAFF. CDR3 DNA: TGTGCCAGCAGTTACCCCGAGAACACTGAAGCTTTCTTT.